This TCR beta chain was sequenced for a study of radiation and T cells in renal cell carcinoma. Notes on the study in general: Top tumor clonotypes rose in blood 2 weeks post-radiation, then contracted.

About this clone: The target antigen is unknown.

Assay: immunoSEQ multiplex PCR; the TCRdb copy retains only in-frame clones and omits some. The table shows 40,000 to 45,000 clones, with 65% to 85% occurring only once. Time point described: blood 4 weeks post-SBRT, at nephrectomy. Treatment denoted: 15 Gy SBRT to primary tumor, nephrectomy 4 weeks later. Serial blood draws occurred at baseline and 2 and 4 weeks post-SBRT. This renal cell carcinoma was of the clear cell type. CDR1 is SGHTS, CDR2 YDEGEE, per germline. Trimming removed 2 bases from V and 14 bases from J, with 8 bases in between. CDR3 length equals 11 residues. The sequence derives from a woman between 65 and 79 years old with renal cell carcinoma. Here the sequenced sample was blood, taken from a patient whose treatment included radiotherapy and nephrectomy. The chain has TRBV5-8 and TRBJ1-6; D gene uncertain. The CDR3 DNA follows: TGTGCCAGCAGCTTAGAGACGACCCTCCACTTT. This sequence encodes CASSLETTLHF. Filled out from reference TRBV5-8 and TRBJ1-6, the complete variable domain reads EAGVTQSPTHLIKTRGQQATLRCSPISGHTSVYWYQQALGLGLQFLLWYDEGEERNRGNFPPRFSGRQFPNYSSELNVNALELEDSALYLCASSLETTLHFGNGTRLTVT.